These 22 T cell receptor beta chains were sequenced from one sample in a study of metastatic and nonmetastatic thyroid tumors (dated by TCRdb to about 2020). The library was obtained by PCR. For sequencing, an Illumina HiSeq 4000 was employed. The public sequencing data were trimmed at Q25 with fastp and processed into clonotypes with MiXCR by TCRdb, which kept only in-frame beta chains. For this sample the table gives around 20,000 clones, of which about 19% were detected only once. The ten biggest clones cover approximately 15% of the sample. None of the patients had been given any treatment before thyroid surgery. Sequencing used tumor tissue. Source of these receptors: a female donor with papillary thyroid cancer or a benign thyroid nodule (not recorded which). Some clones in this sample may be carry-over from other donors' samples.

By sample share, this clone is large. CDR3 residues: CASSSAGVDPYEQYF. The CDR3 nucleotides are TGTGCCAGCAGTTCAGCGGGGGTTGACCCCTACGAGCAGTACTTC. The genes are TRBV27 and TRBJ2-7, with TRBD2 identical over 8 bases. With 4 bases clipped from V and 2 bases from J, the junction kept 7 bases outside the gene matches. The CDR3 is made up of 15 amino acids. The V gene's germline CDR1 is MNHEY and CDR2 SMNVEV (reference sequence).

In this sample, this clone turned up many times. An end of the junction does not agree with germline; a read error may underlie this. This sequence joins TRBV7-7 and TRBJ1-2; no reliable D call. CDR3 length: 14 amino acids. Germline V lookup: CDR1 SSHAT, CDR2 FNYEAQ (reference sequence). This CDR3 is CASSQFTEIYGYTF. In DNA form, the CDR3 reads TGTGCTAGCAGTCAATTCACAGAGATCTATGGCTACACCTTC.

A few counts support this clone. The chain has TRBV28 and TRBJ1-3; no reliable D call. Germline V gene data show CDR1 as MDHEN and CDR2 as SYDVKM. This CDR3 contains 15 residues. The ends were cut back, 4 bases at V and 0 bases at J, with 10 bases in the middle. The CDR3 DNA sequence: TGTGCCAGCAGTTCTACTCAGCTCTCTGGAAACACCATATATTTT. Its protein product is CASSSTQLSGNTIYF.

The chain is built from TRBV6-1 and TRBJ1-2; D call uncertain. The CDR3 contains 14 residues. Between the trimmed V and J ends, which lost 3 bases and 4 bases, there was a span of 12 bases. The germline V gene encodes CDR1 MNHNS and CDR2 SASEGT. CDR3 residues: CASSEPLLVYGYTF. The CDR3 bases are TGTGCCAGCAGTGAGCCCCTATTGGTCTATGGCTACACCTTC.

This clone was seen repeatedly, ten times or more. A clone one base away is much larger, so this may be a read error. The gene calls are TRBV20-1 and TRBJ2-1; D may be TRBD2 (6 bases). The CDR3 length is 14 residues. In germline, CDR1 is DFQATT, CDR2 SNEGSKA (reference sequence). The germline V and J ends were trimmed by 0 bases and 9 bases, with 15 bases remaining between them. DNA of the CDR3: TGCAGTGCTAGAGATTTAGGGACTTTTACTGAGCAGTTCTTC. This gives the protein CSARDLGTFTEQFF.

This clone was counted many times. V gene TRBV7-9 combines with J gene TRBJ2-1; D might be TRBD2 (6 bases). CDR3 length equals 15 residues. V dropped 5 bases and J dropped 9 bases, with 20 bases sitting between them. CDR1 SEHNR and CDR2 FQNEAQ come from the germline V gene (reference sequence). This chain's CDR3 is CASSTRQWGEVEQFF. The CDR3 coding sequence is TGTGCCAGCAGCACCCGACAGTGGGGGGAGGTTGAGCAGTTCTTC.

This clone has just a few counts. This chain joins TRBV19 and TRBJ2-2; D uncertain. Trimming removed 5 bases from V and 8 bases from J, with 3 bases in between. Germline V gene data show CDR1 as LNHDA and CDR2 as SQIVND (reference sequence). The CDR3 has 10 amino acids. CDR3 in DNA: TGTGCCAGTAGTCCGGGGGAGCTGTTTTTT. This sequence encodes CASSPGELFF.

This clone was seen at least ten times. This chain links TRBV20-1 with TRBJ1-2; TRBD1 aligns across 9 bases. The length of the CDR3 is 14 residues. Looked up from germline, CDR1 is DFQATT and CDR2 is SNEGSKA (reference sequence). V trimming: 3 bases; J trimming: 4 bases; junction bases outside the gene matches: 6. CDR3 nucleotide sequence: TGCAGTGCTAGGCGAAAGACAGGGGGCTATGGCTACACCTTC. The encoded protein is CSARRKTGGYGYTF.

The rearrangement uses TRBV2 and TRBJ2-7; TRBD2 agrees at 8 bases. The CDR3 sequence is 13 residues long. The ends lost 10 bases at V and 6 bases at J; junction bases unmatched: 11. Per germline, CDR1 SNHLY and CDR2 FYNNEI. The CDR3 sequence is CAIGRERESEQYF. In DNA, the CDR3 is TGTGCCATCGGACGAGAGCGGGAGTCCGAGCAGTACTTC.

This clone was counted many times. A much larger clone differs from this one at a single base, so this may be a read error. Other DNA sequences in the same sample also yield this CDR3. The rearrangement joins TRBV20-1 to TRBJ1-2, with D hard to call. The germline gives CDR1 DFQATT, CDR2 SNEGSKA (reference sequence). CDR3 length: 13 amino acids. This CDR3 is CSAPIVFSYGYTF. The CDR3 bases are TGCAGTGCCCCGATAGTGTTTTCCTATGGCTATACCTTC.

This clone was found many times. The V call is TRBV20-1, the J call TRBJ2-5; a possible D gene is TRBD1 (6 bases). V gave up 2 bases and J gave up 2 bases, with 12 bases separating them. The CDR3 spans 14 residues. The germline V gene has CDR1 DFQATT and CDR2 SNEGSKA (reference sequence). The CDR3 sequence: CSARPGGSQETQYF. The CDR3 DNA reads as TGCAGTGCTAGACCTGGGGGCAGTCAAGAGACCCAGTACTTC.

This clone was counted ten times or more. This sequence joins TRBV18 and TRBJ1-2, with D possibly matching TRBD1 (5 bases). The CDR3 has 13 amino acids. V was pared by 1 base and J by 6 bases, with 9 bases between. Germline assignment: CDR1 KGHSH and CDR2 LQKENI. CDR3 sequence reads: CASSPRGRDGYTF. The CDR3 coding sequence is TGTGCCAGCTCACCACGGGGGAGGGATGGCTACACCTTC.

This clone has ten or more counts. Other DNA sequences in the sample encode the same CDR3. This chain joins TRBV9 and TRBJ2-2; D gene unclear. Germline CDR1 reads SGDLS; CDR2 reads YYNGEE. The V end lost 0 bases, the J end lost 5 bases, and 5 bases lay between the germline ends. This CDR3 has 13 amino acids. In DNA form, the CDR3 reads TGTGCCAGCAGCGTAGATCTGACCGGGGAGCTGTTTTTT. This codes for CASSVDLTGELFF.

CDR3 amino acids: CASSRQGGMNTEAFF. The CDR3, as DNA: TGTGCCAGCAGCCGACAGGGAGGGATGAACACTGAAGCTTTCTTT. The chain joins TRBV7-9 to TRBJ1-1; 7 positions match TRBD1. CDR1 and CDR2 from the germline V gene are SEHNR and FQNEAQ (reference sequence). The V and J ends lost 5 bases and 0 bases, in that order; junction bases with no gene match: 6. This CDR3 has 15 residues. The whole variable domain, remainder taken from reference TRBV7-9 and TRBJ1-1, is DTGVSQNPRHKITKRGQNVTFRCDPISEHNRLYWYRQTLGQGPEFLTYFQNEAQLEKSRLLSDRFSAERPKGSFSTLEIQRTEQGDSAMYLCASSRQGGMNTEAFFGQGTRLTVV.

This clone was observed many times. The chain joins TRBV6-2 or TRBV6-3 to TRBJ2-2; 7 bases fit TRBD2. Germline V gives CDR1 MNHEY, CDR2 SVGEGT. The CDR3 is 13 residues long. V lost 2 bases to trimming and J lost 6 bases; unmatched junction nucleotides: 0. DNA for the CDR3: TGTGCCAGCAGTTACCGGGGGGCCGGGGAGCTGTTTTTT. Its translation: CASSYRGAGELFF.

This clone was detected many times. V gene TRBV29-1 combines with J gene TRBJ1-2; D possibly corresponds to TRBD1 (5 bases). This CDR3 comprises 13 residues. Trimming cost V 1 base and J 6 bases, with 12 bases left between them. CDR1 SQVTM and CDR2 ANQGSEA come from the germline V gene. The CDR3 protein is CSVEAGDLDGYTF. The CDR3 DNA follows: TGCAGCGTTGAAGCCGGGGACTTGGATGGCTACACCTTC.

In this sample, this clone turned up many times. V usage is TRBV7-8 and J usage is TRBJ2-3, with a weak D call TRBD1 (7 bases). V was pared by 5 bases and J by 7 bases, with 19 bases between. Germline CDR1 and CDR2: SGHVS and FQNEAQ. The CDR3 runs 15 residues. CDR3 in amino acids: CASSVGGGQHNTQYF. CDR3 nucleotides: TGTGCCAGCAGCGTTGGAGGGGGACAGCACAATACGCAGTATTTT.

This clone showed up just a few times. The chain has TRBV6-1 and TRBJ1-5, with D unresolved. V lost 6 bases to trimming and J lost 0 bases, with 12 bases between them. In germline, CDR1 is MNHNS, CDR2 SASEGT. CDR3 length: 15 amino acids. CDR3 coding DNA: TGTGCCAGCAGCGGAACGAGAAATAGCAATCAGCCCCAGCATTTT. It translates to CASSGTRNSNQPQHF.

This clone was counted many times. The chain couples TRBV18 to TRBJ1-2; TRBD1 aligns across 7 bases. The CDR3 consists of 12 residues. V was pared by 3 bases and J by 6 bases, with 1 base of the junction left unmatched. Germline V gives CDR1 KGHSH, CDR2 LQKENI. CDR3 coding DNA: TGTGCCAGCTCACCGACAGGGAATGGCTACACCTTC. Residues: CASSPTGNGYTF.

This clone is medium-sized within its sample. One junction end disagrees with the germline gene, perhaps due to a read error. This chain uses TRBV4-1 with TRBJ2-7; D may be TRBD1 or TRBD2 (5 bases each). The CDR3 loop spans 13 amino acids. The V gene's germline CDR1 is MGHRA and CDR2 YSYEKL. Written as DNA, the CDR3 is TGCGCCAGCAGCCAAACGTCAGCGAGGGGTTTGGTGTTC. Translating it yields CASSQTSARGLVF.

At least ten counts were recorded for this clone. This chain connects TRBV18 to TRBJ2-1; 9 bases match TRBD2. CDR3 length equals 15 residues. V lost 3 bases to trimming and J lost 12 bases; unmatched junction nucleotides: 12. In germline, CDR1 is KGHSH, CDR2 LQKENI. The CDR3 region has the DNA TGTGCCAGCTCACCCGTCCTAGCGGGACTGACGGGGCAGTTCTTC. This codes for CASSPVLAGLTGQFF.

CDR3 region: CAWSDKGLADNEQFF. The CDR3, as DNA: TGTGCCTGGAGCGATAAGGGACTAGCGGACAATGAGCAGTTCTTC. J is TRBJ2-1 and V is TRBV30; 11 bases agree with TRBD2. Germline V gene lookup returns CDR1 GTSNPN and CDR2 SVGIG (reference sequence). The V gene end was trimmed by 3 bases and the J gene end by 5 bases; junction bases not matched to a gene: 6. The CDR3 runs 15 residues.